The 17 T cell receptor beta chains presented below share a single source sample, sequenced in a study of T cells after yellow fever vaccination. TCRdb itself ran the 5' RACE reads through MiXCR, one entry per CDR3 protein. Of 240,000 or so distinct CDR3 sequences listed, 6.9% were seen once; the top ten hold more than 0.8%. This sample comprised CD4+ T cells sorted from PBMCs, obtained 15 days after the yellow fever booster vaccination. The receptors stem from a man in his thirties or forties who received the YFV17D yellow fever vaccine.

The chain couples TRBV5-1 to TRBJ2-3; 8 positions match TRBD2. Germline values: CDR1 SGHRS, CDR2 YFSETQ. This CDR3 comprises 14 residues. The V gene end was trimmed by 5 bases and the J gene end by 2 bases; junction bases not matched to a gene: 4. The CDR3 DNA is TGCGCCAGCAGGACTAGCGAAGACACAGATACGCAGTATTTT. Protein: CASRTSEDTDTQYF.

The rearrangement joins TRBV14 to TRBJ2-7; 7 nucleotides agree with TRBD2. The CDR3 consists of 18 residues. Germline CDR1 and CDR2: SGHDN and FVKESK. V was pared by 0 bases and J by 2 bases, with 13 bases of the junction left unmatched. The CDR3 spells CASSQDSRASGRAYEQYF. As DNA, the CDR3 is TGTGCCAGCAGCCAAGATTCTAGGGCTAGCGGAAGAGCCTACGAGCAGTACTTC. Using reference TRBV14 and TRBJ2-7 for the parts outside the CDR3, the full variable domain is EAGVTQFPSHSVIEKGQTVTLRCDPISGHDNLYWYRRVMGKEIKFLLHFVKESKQDESGMPNNRFLAERTGGTYSTLKVQPAELEDSGVYFCASSQDSRASGRAYEQYFGPGTRLTVT.

This clonotype was detected only a few times. The rearrangement links TRBV3-1 to TRBJ2-1; 14 bases align to TRBD2. The length of the CDR3 is 18 residues. The junction had 6 bases not matched to a gene; V was cut back by 0 bases and J by 5 bases. The V gene's germline CDR1 is LGHDT and CDR2 YNNKEL (reference sequence). CDR3 in DNA: TGTGCCAGCAGCCAAGATCCTCAGGGACTAGCGGGAGACAATGAGCAGTTCTTC. Protein product: CASSQDPQGLAGDNEQFF.

The chain couples TRBV2 to TRBJ2-7, with TRBD1 identical over 9 bases. Germline trimming cut 4 bases from V and 4 bases from J; bases unmatched to any gene: 5. The germline gives CDR1 SNHLY, CDR2 FYNNEI. The CDR3 consists of 14 residues. The CDR3 is CASSGGQGRYEQYF. In nucleotides, the CDR3 is TGTGCCAGCAGTGGGGGACAGGGACGTTACGAGCAGTACTTC.

This clonotype was detected only a few times. The V and J genes are TRBV12-3 or TRBV12-4 and TRBJ2-7; no reliable D call. The CDR3 covers 12 residues. V was shortened by 7 bases and J by 6 bases, with 13 bases between the two germline ends. The CDR3 here is CASKKFRSEQYF. CDR3 DNA: TGTGCCAGCAAAAAATTCCGGTCCGAGCAGTACTTC.

This clonotype was observed a few times. The chain recombines TRBV30 with TRBJ2-2; the D is unclear. From germline, CDR1 is GTSNPN and CDR2 SVGIG (reference sequence). The CDR3 sequence is 13 residues long. Trimming stripped 1 base from V and 6 bases from J, with 9 bases between. CDR3 nucleotides: TGTGCCTGGAGTGGCCGGCCGGCCGGGGAGCTGTTTTTT. It translates to CAWSGRPAGELFF.

The sample holds many counts of this clonotype. The CDR3 nucleotides are TGTGCCAGCAGCTTAGCGAGAAGGGCCTCCTACAATGAGCAGTTCTTC. Encoded protein: CASSLARRASYNEQFF. The chain is built from TRBV7-8 and TRBJ2-1; D remains unclear. Germline CDR1 reads SGHVS; CDR2 reads FQNEAQ. The V end was cut by 0 bases, the J end by 0 bases, with 9 bases between. The CDR3 spans 16 residues.

The sample holds many counts of this clonotype. The V call is TRBV12-5, the J call TRBJ2-1, with 16 bases fitting TRBD2. The CDR3 totals 21 residues. The junction had 20 bases not matched to a gene; V was cut back by 4 bases and J by 8 bases. Germline V gene sequence: CDR1 LGHNT, CDR2 FRNRAP. The CDR3 loop is CASGSPSGTSGRAGSTDEQFF. The CDR3 bases are TGTGCTAGTGGTTCCCCTAGCGGGACTAGCGGGAGGGCCGGGTCTACGGATGAGCAGTTCTTC.

This clonotype was counted a few times. V gene TRBV7-2 combines with J gene TRBJ2-3, with 8 bases lining up with TRBD1. V gave up 0 bases and J gave up 5 bases; unmatched junction bases: 1. CDR1 and CDR2 from the germline V gene are SGHTA and FQGNSA. The CDR3 contains 14 residues. The CDR3 protein is CASSLARGRDTQYF. For the CDR3, the DNA is TGTGCCAGCAGCTTAGCCAGGGGGCGAGATACGCAGTATTTT. Based on the CDR3 plus reference TRBV7-2 and TRBJ2-3, the full variable domain is GAGVSQSPSNKVTEKGKDVELRCDPISGHTALYWYRQSLGQGLEFLIYFQGNSAPDKSGLPSDRFSAERTGGSVSTLTIQRTQQEDSAVYLCASSLARGRDTQYFGPGTRLTVL.

On this clonotype: The junction departs from germline at one end; a sequencing error may be responsible. V gene TRBV7-7 combines with J gene TRBJ2-2; D is unresolved. CDR3 size: 14 residues. CDR1 and CDR2 from the germline V gene are SSHAT and FNYEAQ (reference sequence). The CDR3 region has the DNA TGTGCTAGCAGCTTCAATACGAACACCGGGGAGCTGTTTTTT. Amino acids: CASSFNTNTGELFF.

The V and J genes are TRBV5-1 and TRBJ2-5; D ambiguous. This CDR3 region has 14 residues. Germline CDR1 reads SGHRS; CDR2 reads YFSETQ. V was shortened by 3 bases and J by 5 bases, with 14 bases between the two germline ends. CDR3 amino acids: CASSSTLSRETQYF. In nucleotides, the CDR3 is TGCGCCAGCAGCTCTACATTAAGCCGGGAGACCCAGTACTTC.

This chain links TRBV5-4 with TRBJ2-4; 10 nucleotides agree with TRBD1. The CDR3 is 15 residues long. Trimming removed 0 bases from V and 10 bases from J; junction bases left unmatched: 7. Per the germline V gene, CDR1 is SGHNT and CDR2 is YYREEE (reference sequence). The CDR3, as DNA: TGTGCCAGCAGCTTGGGACAGGGGGCAATTTATATTCAGTACTTC. Protein sequence: CASSLGQGAIYIQYF.

The chain couples TRBV5-6 to TRBJ2-7, with D possibly being TRBD2 (6 bases). V was trimmed by 0 bases and J by 0 bases, leaving 13 bases between them. The CDR3 is made up of 16 amino acids. The germline V gene encodes CDR1 SGHDT and CDR2 YYEEEE. CDR3 coding DNA: TGTGCCAGCAGCTTGGCCCGGGCGGGACTCTCCTACGAGCAGTACTTC. Translating it yields CASSLARAGLSYEQYF.

This clonotype was picked up many times. DNA for the CDR3: TGCGCCAGCAGGAAGCGAGCGGGAGGAAGCTCCTACGAGCAGTACTTC. It yields the protein CASRKRAGGSSYEQYF. The genes are TRBV5-1 and TRBJ2-7; 9 bases are a match to TRBD2. CDR1 and CDR2 from the germline V gene are SGHRS and YFSETQ. The V and J ends lost 5 bases and 0 bases, in that order; junction bases with no gene match: 9. The CDR3 sequence is 16 residues long.

This clonotype has only a few counts. The genes are TRBV5-4 and TRBJ2-1; D not certain. Germline CDR1 reads SGHNT; CDR2 reads YYREEE (reference sequence). V was pared by 4 bases and J by 2 bases, with 10 bases between. The CDR3 runs 14 residues. The CDR3 nucleotides are TGTGCCAGCAGCCTCCAAGGGACCTACAATGAGCAGTTCTTC. Protein: CASSLQGTYNEQFF. The complete variable domain, with remaining parts taken from reference TRBV5-4 and TRBJ2-1, reads ETGVTQSPTHLIKTRGQQVTLRCSSQSGHNTVSWYQQALGQGPQFIFQYYREEENGRGNFPPRFSGLQFPNYSSELNVNALELDDSALYLCASSLQGTYNEQFFGPGTRLTVL.

V usage is TRBV30 and J usage is TRBJ2-7, with 10 bases matching TRBD2. Germline CDR1 GTSNPN, CDR2 SVGIG (reference sequence). Trimming removed 2 bases from V and 7 bases from J; junction bases left unmatched: 5. This CDR3 comprises 13 residues. The DNA of the CDR3 is TGTGCCTGGAGTCCGGGACTAGCGAGGGAGCAGTACTTC. Translation: CAWSPGLAREQYF.

This clonotype occurred many times. The chain has TRBV6-2 or TRBV6-3 and TRBJ2-2; D gene uncertain. Trimming left V 5 bases short and J 5 bases short, with 15 bases between. CDR3 length: 15 residues. Per germline, CDR1 MNHEY and CDR2 SVGEGT. The CDR3 region is CASSAIGDGTGELFF. Written as DNA, the CDR3 is TGTGCCAGCAGTGCGATAGGCGATGGTACCGGGGAGCTGTTTTTT.